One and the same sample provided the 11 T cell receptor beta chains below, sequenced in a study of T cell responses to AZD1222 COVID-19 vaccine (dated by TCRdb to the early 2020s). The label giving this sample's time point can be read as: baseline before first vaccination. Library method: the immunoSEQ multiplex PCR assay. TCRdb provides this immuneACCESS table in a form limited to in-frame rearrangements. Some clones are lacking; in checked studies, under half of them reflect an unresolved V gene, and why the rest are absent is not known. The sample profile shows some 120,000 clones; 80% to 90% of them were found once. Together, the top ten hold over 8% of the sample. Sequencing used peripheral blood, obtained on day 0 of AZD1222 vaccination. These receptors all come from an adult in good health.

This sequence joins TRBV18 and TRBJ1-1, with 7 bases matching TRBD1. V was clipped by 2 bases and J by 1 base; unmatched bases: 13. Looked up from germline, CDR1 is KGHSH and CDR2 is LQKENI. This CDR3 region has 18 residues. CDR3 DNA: TGTGCCAGCTCACCATTCGACAGGGCCTTAATCCCGAACACTGAAGCTTTCTTT. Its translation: CASSPFDRALIPNTEAFF.

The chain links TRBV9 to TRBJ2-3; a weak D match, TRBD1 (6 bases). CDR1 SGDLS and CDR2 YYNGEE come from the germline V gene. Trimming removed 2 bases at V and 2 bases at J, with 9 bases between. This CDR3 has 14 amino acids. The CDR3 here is CASSVDSYTDTQYF. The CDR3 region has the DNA TGTGCCAGCAGCGTGGACAGTTACACAGATACGCAGTATTTT.

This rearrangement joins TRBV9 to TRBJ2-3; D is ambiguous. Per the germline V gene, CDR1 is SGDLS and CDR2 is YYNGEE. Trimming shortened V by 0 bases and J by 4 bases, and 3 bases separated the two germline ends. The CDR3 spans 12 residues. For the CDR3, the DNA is TGTGCCAGCAGCGTAGCGGCAGATACGCAGTATTTT. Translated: CASSVAADTQYF.

The CDR3 loop reads CASSQWFGGSSDEQYF. In DNA, the CDR3 is TGTGCCAGTAGTCAGTGGTTCGGGGGCTCTAGCGACGAGCAGTACTTC. The chain links TRBV19 to TRBJ2-7; possibly TRBD1 or TRBD2 for D (6 bases each). Trimming left V 5 bases short and J 5 bases short, with 22 bases between. The CDR3 runs 16 residues. Germline V gene sequence: CDR1 LNHDA, CDR2 SQIVND (reference sequence).

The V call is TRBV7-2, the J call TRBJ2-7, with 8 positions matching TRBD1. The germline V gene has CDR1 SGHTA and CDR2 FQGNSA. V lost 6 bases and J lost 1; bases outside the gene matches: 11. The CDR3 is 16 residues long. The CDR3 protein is CASSPAPGQVSYEQYF. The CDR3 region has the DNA TGTGCCAGCAGTCCCGCCCCGGGACAGGTGTCCTACGAGCAGTACTTC. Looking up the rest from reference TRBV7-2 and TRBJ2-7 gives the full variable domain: GAGVSQSPSNKVTEKGKDVELRCDPISGHTALYWYRQSLGQGLEFLIYFQGNSAPDKSGLPSDRFSAERTGGSVSTLTIQRTQQEDSAVYLCASSPAPGQVSYEQYFGPGTRLTVT.

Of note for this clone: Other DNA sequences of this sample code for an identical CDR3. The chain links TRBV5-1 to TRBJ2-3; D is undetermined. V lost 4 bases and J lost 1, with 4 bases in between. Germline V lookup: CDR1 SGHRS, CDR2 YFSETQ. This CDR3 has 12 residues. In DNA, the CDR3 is TGCGCCAGCAGCCCGGGCACAGATACGCAGTATTTT. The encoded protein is CASSPGTDTQYF.

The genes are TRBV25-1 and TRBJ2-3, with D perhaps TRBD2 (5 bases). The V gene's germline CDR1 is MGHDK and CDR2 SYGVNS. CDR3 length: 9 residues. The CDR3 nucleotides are TGTGCTCGGGGTGGTACGCAGTATTTT. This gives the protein CARGGTQYF.

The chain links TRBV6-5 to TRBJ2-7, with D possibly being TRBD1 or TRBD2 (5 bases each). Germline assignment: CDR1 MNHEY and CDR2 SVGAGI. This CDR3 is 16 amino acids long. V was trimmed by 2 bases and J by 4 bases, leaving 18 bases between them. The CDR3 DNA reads TGTGCCAGCAGTTACCTTGTATCGCCCGGGGCTTACGAGCAGTACTTC. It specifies CASSYLVSPGAYEQYF.

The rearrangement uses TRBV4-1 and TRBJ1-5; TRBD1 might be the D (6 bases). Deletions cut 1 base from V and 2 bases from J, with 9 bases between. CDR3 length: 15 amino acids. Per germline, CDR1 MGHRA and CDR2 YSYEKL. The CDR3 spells CASSQVSGGNQPQHF. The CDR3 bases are TGCGCCAGCAGCCAAGTGTCAGGGGGCAATCAGCCCCAGCATTTT.

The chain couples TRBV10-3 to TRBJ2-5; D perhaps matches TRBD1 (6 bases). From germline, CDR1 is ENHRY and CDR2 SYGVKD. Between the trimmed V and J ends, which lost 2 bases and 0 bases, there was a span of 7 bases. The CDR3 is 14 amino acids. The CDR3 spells CAISENRDQETQYF. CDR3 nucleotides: TGTGCCATCAGTGAGAACAGGGACCAAGAGACCCAGTACTTC.

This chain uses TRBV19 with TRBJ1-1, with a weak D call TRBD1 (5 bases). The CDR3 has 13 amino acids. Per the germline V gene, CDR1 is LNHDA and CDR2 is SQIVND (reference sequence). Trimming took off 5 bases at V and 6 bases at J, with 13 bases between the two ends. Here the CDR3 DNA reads TGTGCCAGTAGTGGGGGGGGTTGGGCTGAAGCTTTCTTT. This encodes CASSGGGWAEAFF.